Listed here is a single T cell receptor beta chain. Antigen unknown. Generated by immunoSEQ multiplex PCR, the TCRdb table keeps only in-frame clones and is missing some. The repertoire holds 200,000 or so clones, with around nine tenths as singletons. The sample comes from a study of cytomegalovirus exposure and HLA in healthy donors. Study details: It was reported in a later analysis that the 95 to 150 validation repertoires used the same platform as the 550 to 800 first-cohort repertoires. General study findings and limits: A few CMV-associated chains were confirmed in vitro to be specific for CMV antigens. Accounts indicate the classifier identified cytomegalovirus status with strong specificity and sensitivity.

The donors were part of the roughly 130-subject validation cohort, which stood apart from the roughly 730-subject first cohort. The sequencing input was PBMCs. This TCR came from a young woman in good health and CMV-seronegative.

CDR3 sequence: CASSFYRDRGPGPQHF. In DNA, the CDR3 is TGTGCCAGCAGCTTTTACCGGGACAGGGGACCGGGGCCCCAGCATTTT. J is TRBJ1-5 and V is TRBV7-9; the match to TRBD1 covers 10 bases. The J segment lost 9 bases and the V segment lost 3 bases, leaving 11 bases of the junction unmatched. Germline-derived CDR1 and CDR2 are SEHNR and FQNEAQ (reference sequence). This CDR3 is 16 amino acids long.